This TCR beta chain was observed in a study of cytotoxic CD8 clonotypes in ibrutinib-treated CLL. Study-level results: Clonality was elevated at ibrutinib response and had returned toward baseline at progression. Circulating CD8+ T-cell counts were tracked by baseline clonality, which exceeded that of age-matched healthy donors.

V was clipped by 1 base and J by 9 bases, with 8 bases between them. The CDR3 runs to 12 residues. Germline-derived CDR1 and CDR2 are SGHAT and FQNNGV. The authors obtained approximately 2 micrograms of genomic DNA from cryopreserved PBMCs for TCR beta libraries. Sequenced by immunoSEQ multiplex PCR; TCRdb stores in-frame clones only, minus some. The data contain some 65,000 clones, around three fifths of them singletons. About this clone: Its matching antigen is unknown.

The V call is TRBV11-2, the J call TRBJ2-3, with a weak D call TRBD2 (5 bases). The specimen comprised PBMCs, sampled after 12 months of ibrutinib treatment. The TCR was taken from a human donor with chronic lymphocytic leukemia. The CDR3 sequence: CASSLGRRTQYF. The CDR3 DNA follows: TGTGCCAGCAGCTTAGGGAGGCGAACGCAGTATTTT.